What follows are 29 T cell receptor beta chains derived from one specimen sequenced in a study of T cell repertoires in cytomegalovirus infection. Via MiXCR, TCRdb re-called the reads, giving one row per CDR3 protein. The sample contains under 300,000 distinct CDR3 sequences, approximately 15% of which appear only once. The material sequenced was CD8+ T cells from PBMCs. The receptors here all came from a human donor in good health (CMV status not recorded). Some clones in this sample may be carry-over from other donors' samples.

V usage is TRBV2 and J usage is TRBJ2-3; a possible D gene is TRBD2 (6 bases). Germline-derived CDR1 and CDR2 are SNHLY and FYNNEI. V lost 2 bases and J lost 10, with 19 bases in between. The CDR3 is made up of 15 amino acids. For the CDR3, the DNA is TGTGCCAGCAGTGAACGGGACTCGTCCCCATTGGCGCAGTATTTT. This encodes CASSERDSSPLAQYF.

This clonotype was counted many times. This chain uses TRBV7-9 with TRBJ1-5; 10 nucleotides line up with TRBD1. The CDR3 has 20 residues. V shed 3 bases, J shed 0 bases, and the junction held 14 bases outside the gene matches. Per germline, CDR1 SEHNR and CDR2 FQNEAQ (reference sequence). In DNA, the CDR3 is TGTGCCAGCAGCTTGACTACCGGGACAGGGGCTACCTATAGCAATCAGCCCCAGCATTTT. Protein sequence: CASSLTTGTGATYSNQPQHF.

V gene TRBV6-5 combines with J gene TRBJ1-4, with 8 bases matching TRBD1. The CDR3 has 15 residues. Germline CDR1 reads MNHEY; CDR2 reads SVGAGI. The J segment lost 8 bases and the V segment lost 5 bases, leaving 10 bases of the junction unmatched. CDR3 sequence: CASSHGQGAGEKLFF. In DNA form, the CDR3 reads TGTGCCAGCAGTCACGGACAGGGAGCAGGGGAAAAACTGTTTTTT.

In its sample, this clonotype was seen many times. This chain links TRBV7-9 with TRBJ1-1, with D possibly matching TRBD1 (5 bases). V was cut by 8 bases and J by 4 bases, with 17 bases left in between. Germline V gene data show CDR1 as SEHNR and CDR2 as FQNEAQ (reference sequence). The CDR3 has 14 amino acids. DNA for the CDR3: TGTGCCAGCGGTTGGGGGAGAGTGGGCACTGAAGCTTTCTTT. Translation: CASGWGRVGTEAFF.

This clonotype was detected only a few times. The rearrangement joins TRBV6-2 or TRBV6-3 to TRBJ1-4, with D unclear. Germline lookup yields CDR1 MNHEY and CDR2 SVGEGT. V lost 1 base to trimming and J lost 1 base, with 4 bases between them. The CDR3 spans 14 residues. For the CDR3, the DNA is TGTGCCAGCAGTTACTGGGAAACTAATGAAAAACTGTTTTTT. Protein product: CASSYWETNEKLFF.

The chain employs TRBV18 and TRBJ2-1, with TRBD2 as a possible D gene (5 bases). The CDR3 loop spans 14 amino acids. The V and J ends lost 3 bases and 4 bases respectively, with 10 bases between them. The germline V gene has CDR1 KGHSH and CDR2 LQKENI. The CDR3 loop reads CASSPEERYNEQFF. DNA for the CDR3: TGTGCCAGCTCACCGGAGGAACGGTACAATGAGCAGTTCTTC.

V gene TRBV5-6 combines with J gene TRBJ2-3; TRBD2 agrees at 11 bases. V lost 4 bases and J lost 6; bases outside the gene matches: 10. Per germline, CDR1 SGHDT and CDR2 YYEEEE. CDR3 length equals 16 residues. In DNA form, the CDR3 reads TGTGCCAGCAGCGGAACTAGCGGGGGATTTTTTGATACGCAGTATTTT. Translating it yields CASSGTSGGFFDTQYF.

This clonotype has just a few counts. The V and J genes are TRBV19 and TRBJ2-7; D gene ambiguous. The germline V and J ends were trimmed by 5 bases and 4 bases, with 12 bases remaining between them. The CDR3 runs to 13 residues. Germline V gives CDR1 LNHDA, CDR2 SQIVND (reference sequence). CDR3 sequence: CASSAGRIYEQYF. The CDR3, as DNA: TGTGCCAGTAGTGCCGGACGGATATACGAGCAGTACTTC.

The V gene is TRBV2, the J gene TRBJ1-1; perhaps TRBD1 as D (5 bases). The CDR3 length is 13 residues. The V end was cut by 8 bases, the J end by 2 bases, with 12 bases between. Germline CDR1 SNHLY, CDR2 FYNNEI. CDR3: CASPGRLNTEAFF. The CDR3 nucleotides read TGTGCCAGCCCGGGACGGCTAAACACTGAAGCTTTCTTT.

This clonotype was observed a few times. This chain uses TRBV20-1 with TRBJ2-7; D gene unclear. With 0 bases removed from V and 0 bases from J, the gap between germline ends came to 12 bases. Germline V gives CDR1 DFQATT, CDR2 SNEGSKA (reference sequence). The CDR3 runs 15 residues. The CDR3 loop is CSARDPEADSYEQYF. The CDR3 DNA reads TGCAGTGCTAGAGATCCCGAAGCCGACTCCTACGAGCAGTACTTC.

Of note for this clonotype: Mismatch with germline at one junction end may stem from a read error. CDR3 DNA: TGCGCCAGCGGCTTGGTGGCAGGGATCGGTGAAGCTTTCTTT. Its protein is CASGLVAGIGEAFF. This rearrangement joins TRBV5-1 to TRBJ1-1; D possibly corresponds to TRBD1 (5 bases). The CDR3 runs to 14 residues. The germline CDR1 and CDR2 sequences are SGHRS and YFSETQ.

This clonotype was observed a handful of times. This chain links TRBV12-3 or TRBV12-4 with TRBJ2-3, with D unclear. V was clipped by 6 bases and J by 4 bases, with 11 bases between them. The length of the CDR3 is 13 residues. The CDR3 coding sequence is TGTGCCAGCAGCCCCGGCAGTTCAGATACGCAGTATTTT. The encoded protein is CASSPGSSDTQYF.

This clonotype has a count of ten or more. This chain links TRBV6-5 with TRBJ2-5, with 7 bases lining up with TRBD2. Germline CDR1 reads MNHEY; CDR2 reads SVGAGI. Losses at the gene ends were 0 bases for V and 5 bases for J; bases not matched to a gene: 12. The CDR3 contains 17 residues. CDR3 coding DNA: TGTGCCAGCAGTTACTCGGGTCGGGGCGGGGGTGACGAGACCCAGTACTTC. Its translation is CASSYSGRGGGDETQYF.

This clonotype was seen repeatedly, ten times or more. The rearrangement uses TRBV7-2 and TRBJ1-6; 7 bases agree with TRBD1. V shed 3 bases and J 7 bases; nucleotides not matched to a gene: 6. The length of the CDR3 is 15 residues. Germline values: CDR1 SGHTA, CDR2 FQGNSA. CDR3: CASSLPGQLNSPLHF. In nucleotides, the CDR3 is TGTGCCAGCAGCTTGCCGGGACAGCTAAATTCACCCCTCCACTTT.

This clonotype has a count of ten or more. This rearrangement joins TRBV12-5 to TRBJ2-7, with D perhaps matching TRBD2 (5 bases). Trimming cost V 1 base and J 5 bases, with 12 bases left between them. Per the germline V gene, CDR1 is LGHNT and CDR2 is FRNRAP. The CDR3 loop spans 14 amino acids. Written as DNA, the CDR3 is TGTGCTAGTGGTTTGGCCTCAGCGGTCGACGAGCAGTACTTC. Its translation is CASGLASAVDEQYF. Combining the CDR3 with reference TRBV12-5 and TRBJ2-7 gives the whole variable domain DARVTQTPRHKVTEMGQEVTMRCQPILGHNTVFWYRQTMMQGLELLAYFRNRAPLDDSGMPKDRFSAEMPDATLATLKIQPSEPRDSAVYFCASGLASAVDEQYFGPGTRLTVT.

The sample holds many counts of this clonotype. The rearrangement uses TRBV20-1 and TRBJ2-7, with D possibly matching TRBD1 (6 bases). The germline gives CDR1 DFQATT, CDR2 SNEGSKA (reference sequence). The V gene lost 0 bases and the J gene lost 5 bases, with 17 bases spanning the gap. CDR3 length: 15 residues. The CDR3: CSARDAVGQHHEQYF. CDR3 nucleotide sequence: TGCAGTGCTAGAGATGCAGTCGGACAGCACCACGAGCAGTACTTC.

The gene calls are TRBV2 and TRBJ1-5; TRBD1 matches at 12 bases. There are 16 residues in the CDR3. CDR1 SNHLY and CDR2 FYNNEI come from the germline V gene. V trimming: 3 bases; J trimming: 4 bases; junction bases outside the gene matches: 4. CDR3 loop: CASSDGTGGANQPQHF. The CDR3 coding sequence is TGTGCCAGCAGTGACGGGACAGGGGGCGCGAATCAGCCCCAGCATTTT.

This clonotype has ten or more counts. The chain employs TRBV7-2 and TRBJ1-6, with a tentative D call TRBD1 (5 bases). V was trimmed by 5 bases and J by 10 bases, leaving 18 bases between them. Germline V gene lookup returns CDR1 SGHTA and CDR2 FQGNSA. The CDR3 contains 15 residues. This CDR3 reads CASSERGSPTSPLHF. CDR3 bases: TGTGCCAGCAGCGAAAGGGGCAGCCCGACCTCACCCCTCCACTTT.

This rearrangement joins TRBV4-1 to TRBJ1-2, with TRBD1 as a possible D gene (6 bases). Germline V gene sequence: CDR1 MGHRA, CDR2 YSYEKL. Trimming left V 0 bases short and J 5 bases short, with 10 bases between. The CDR3 is 14 residues long. CDR3 coding DNA: TGCGCCAGCAGCCAAGACCCGGACAGTTATGGCTACACCTTC. This sequence encodes CASSQDPDSYGYTF.

In this sample, this clonotype turned up many times. This chain joins TRBV6-5 and TRBJ1-1; 7 bases are a match to TRBD1. The CDR3 runs to 13 residues. V lost 0 bases and J lost 6; bases outside the gene matches: 1. Germline CDR1 reads MNHEY; CDR2 reads SVGAGI. CDR3 in DNA: TGTGCCAGCAGTTACTCTACAGGGGCTGAAGCTTTCTTT. It translates to CASSYSTGAEAFF.

V is TRBV12-3 or TRBV12-4 and J is TRBJ1-3; no definite D call. V was trimmed by 5 bases and J by 4 bases, leaving 12 bases between them. The CDR3 runs 14 residues. The CDR3 DNA follows: TGTGCCAGCAGTGCCGCCGGGCGCGGAAACACCATATATTTT. It specifies CASSAAGRGNTIYF.

The chain uses TRBV20-1 and TRBJ2-2; 9 positions match TRBD2. Germline V gene lookup returns CDR1 DFQATT and CDR2 SNEGSKA (reference sequence). After removal of 0 bases from V and 3 bases from J, the junction contained 8 bases not matched to a gene. This CDR3 has 17 amino acids. The CDR3 protein is CSARDPSGGPYTGELFF. CDR3 DNA: TGCAGTGCTAGAGATCCCAGCGGGGGGCCTTACACCGGGGAGCTGTTTTTT.

In this sample, this clonotype turned up many times. The V gene is TRBV7-8, the J gene TRBJ2-3; TRBD2 matches at 7 bases. Trimming cost V 6 bases and J 2 bases; bases outside gene matches: 11. The CDR3 runs to 16 residues. Germline V CDR1 and CDR2: SGHVS, FQNEAQ. This CDR3 reads CASSSLAAPDTDTQYF. In DNA form, the CDR3 reads TGTGCCAGCAGTTCCCTAGCGGCGCCAGACACAGATACGCAGTATTTT.

This clonotype was detected ten times or more. V gene TRBV29-1 combines with J gene TRBJ1-2; tentatively, D is TRBD1 (6 bases). The V end lost 4 bases, the J end lost 7 bases, and 19 bases lay between the germline ends. The germline gives CDR1 SQVTM, CDR2 ANQGSEA. The CDR3 contains 14 residues. The CDR3 here is CSVGRASPGAGYTF. CDR3 DNA: TGCAGCGTTGGCCGGGCCTCTCCAGGGGCTGGCTACACCTTC.

V and J are TRBV5-1 and TRBJ2-1; D call uncertain. The CDR3 is made up of 12 amino acids. CDR1 is SGHRS and CDR2 is YFSETQ in the germline V gene. The ends were cut back, 1 base at V and 8 bases at J, with 7 bases in the middle. CDR3 amino acids: CASSLISDEQFF. Here the CDR3 DNA reads TGCGCCAGCAGCTTGATCAGTGATGAGCAGTTCTTC.

This clonotype came up many times. The J gene is TRBJ2-7, the V gene TRBV28, with D perhaps TRBD2 (7 bases). The germline V gene has CDR1 MDHEN and CDR2 SYDVKM. V lost 1 base and J 4 bases, leaving 17 bases between the germline ends. The CDR3 sequence is 16 residues long. The CDR3 loop reads CASSLFGGPESYEQYF. CDR3 DNA sequence: TGTGCCAGCAGTTTATTCGGGGGGCCAGAGTCATACGAGCAGTACTTC.

This clonotype was counted a few times. The J gene is TRBJ2-7, the V gene TRBV6-2 or TRBV6-3; D might be TRBD1 (6 bases). There are 17 residues in the CDR3. The V and J ends lost 2 bases and 5 bases respectively, with 22 bases between them. The germline CDR1 and CDR2 sequences are MNHEY and SVGEGT. Here the CDR3 reads CASSYAVTGSIENEQYF. In nucleotides, the CDR3 is TGTGCCAGCAGTTACGCGGTAACAGGGAGCATTGAGAACGAGCAGTACTTC.

The chain employs TRBV19 and TRBJ2-6; TRBD1 is a possible D gene (6 bases). The CDR3 totals 15 residues. The germline V gene encodes CDR1 LNHDA and CDR2 SQIVND (reference sequence). Trimming stripped 5 bases from V and 4 bases from J, with 12 bases between. The CDR3 region is CASSWQGTGANVLTF. In nucleotides, the CDR3 is TGTGCCAGTAGTTGGCAGGGGACCGGGGCCAACGTCCTGACTTTC.

V gene TRBV6-1 combines with J gene TRBJ2-7, with D tentatively TRBD1 or TRBD2 (5 bases each). The CDR3 is made up of 15 amino acids. Germline V gene sequence: CDR1 MNHNS, CDR2 SASEGT. V was cut by 3 bases and J by 3 bases, with 15 bases left in between. The CDR3 here is CASSDPGTALYEQYF. DNA of the CDR3: TGTGCCAGCAGTGATCCCGGGACGGCTCTCTACGAGCAGTACTTC.